This entry concerns a single T cell receptor beta chain. TCRdb keeps only in-frame clones here, not all; method: immunoSEQ multiplex PCR. This sample carries 550,000 to 850,000 clones, approximately 79% of them seen once, and the ten largest clones take 1.7%. The CDR3 runs 15 residues. Germline CDR1 LNHDA, CDR2 SQIVND (reference sequence). V shed 3 bases and J 5 bases; nucleotides not matched to a gene: 7. These data come from a study of shared clonotypes between healthy human individuals. The chain joins TRBV19 to TRBJ2-3; 8 positions agree with TRBD2. The sequence came from a woman in her 30s in good health. Sequenced: memory CD4+ T cells sorted from blood. Stated subset: CD45RA-negative fraction. CDR3 residues: CASSIGGRRGDTQYF. The CDR3 DNA reads as TGTGCCAGTAGTATTGGCGGGAGGAGGGGAGATACGCAGTATTTT.